This T cell receptor (beta chain) was found in a study of regulatory T cells in long-lasting Graves disease. Study-wide points: Because few samples were included, accuracy may have been lower. Persistent Graves' patients had lower TCR diversity than newly diagnosed ones. TRBV28 was favored in persistent disease, as were TRBJ1-2 and TRBJ2-5.

Trimming at V came to 5 bases and at J to 0 bases, leaving 5 bases not matched to a gene. Germline loops: CDR1 KGHDR, CDR2 SFDVKD. This CDR3 is 17 amino acids long. Time point denoted: newly diagnosed GD, antithyroid drugs for less than 3 months. Construction of the TCR library relied on RNA isolated from PBMCs. This clonotype showed up many times. What it binds is not known. TCR beta libraries were built with iRepertoire HTBI primers and Arm-PCR of CDR3 regions. TCRdb analysed the multiplex PCR reads with MiXCR anew, one entry per CDR3 protein. The sample yields 200,000 to 250,000 distinct CDR3 sequences, 15% to 20% seen once. These data were likewise used in another study, on T cells in Graves' hyperthyroidism and ophthalmopathy.

The V gene is TRBV24-1, the J gene TRBJ2-1, with 11 bases matching TRBD2. The sequenced sample was peripheral blood mononuclear cells (PBMCs), obtained at new diagnosis, from a patient treated with antithyroid drugs. The clonotype comes from a woman aged 30 to 39 with Graves disease. The CDR3 here is CATSATTSGNSYNEQFF. In DNA, the CDR3 is TGTGCCACCAGTGCTACGACTAGCGGGAACTCCTACAATGAGCAGTTCTTC.